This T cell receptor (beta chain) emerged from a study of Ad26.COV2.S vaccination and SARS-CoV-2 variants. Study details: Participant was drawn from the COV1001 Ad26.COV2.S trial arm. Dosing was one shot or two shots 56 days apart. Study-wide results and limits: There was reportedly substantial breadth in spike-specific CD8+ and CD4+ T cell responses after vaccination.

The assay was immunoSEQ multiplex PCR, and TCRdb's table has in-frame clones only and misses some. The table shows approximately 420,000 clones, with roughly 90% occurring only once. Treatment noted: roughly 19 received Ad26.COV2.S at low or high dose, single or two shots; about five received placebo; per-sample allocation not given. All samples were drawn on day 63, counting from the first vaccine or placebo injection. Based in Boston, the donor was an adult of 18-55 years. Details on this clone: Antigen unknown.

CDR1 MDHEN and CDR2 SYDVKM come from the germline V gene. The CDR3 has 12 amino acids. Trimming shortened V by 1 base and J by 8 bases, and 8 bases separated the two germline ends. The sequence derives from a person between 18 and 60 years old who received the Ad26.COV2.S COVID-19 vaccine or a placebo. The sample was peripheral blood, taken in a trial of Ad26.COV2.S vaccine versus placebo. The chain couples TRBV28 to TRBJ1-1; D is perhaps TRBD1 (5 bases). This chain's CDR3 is CASSLYRREAFF. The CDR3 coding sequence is TGTGCCAGCAGTTTATACAGGCGAGAAGCTTTCTTT.